One sample yielded the 23 T cell receptor beta chains listed below, sequenced in a study of blood T cell repertoires in COVID-19. The data were produced by immunoSEQ multiplex PCR, yet TCRdb's version contains in-frame clones alone and is incomplete. This sample yields hundreds of thousands of clones, of which roughly nine tenths are seen a single time; roughly 3% belongs to the top ten. Material: peripheral blood. The receptors were gathered from a man between 18 and 35 years old with active or convalescent COVID-19.

This rearrangement joins TRBV6-2 or TRBV6-3 to TRBJ2-5; D gene unclear. Trimming stripped 3 bases from V and 6 bases from J, with 14 bases between. In germline, CDR1 is MNHEY, CDR2 SVGEGT. CDR3 length: 14 residues. CDR3 amino acids: CASSYTPGSKTQYF. Here the CDR3 DNA reads TGTGCCAGCAGTTATACTCCGGGTAGCAAGACCCAGTACTTC.

The V call is TRBV10-3, the J call TRBJ2-6, with a weak D call TRBD1 (6 bases). With 0 bases removed from V and 0 bases from J, the gap between germline ends came to 12 bases. Germline CDR1 is ENHRY and CDR2 is SYGVKD. The CDR3 runs to 18 residues. CDR3 coding DNA: TGTGCCATCAGTGAGTCTGGTACAGGGTTCTCTGGGGCCAACGTCCTGACTTTC. Encoded protein: CAISESGTGFSGANVLTF.

The CDR3 nucleotides are TGTGCCAGTAGTATTGGCAGGGCCGATGAAGCTTTCTTT. This translates into CASSIGRADEAFF. The J gene is TRBJ1-1, the V gene TRBV19; the D gene is possibly TRBD1 (5 bases). CDR1 LNHDA and CDR2 SQIVND come from the germline V gene (reference sequence). The CDR3 extends over 13 amino acids. Trimming took off 3 bases at V and 7 bases at J, with 12 bases between the two ends.

The V and J genes are TRBV18 and TRBJ1-1; 10 bases align to TRBD1. V was clipped by 3 bases and J by 10 bases; unmatched bases: 8. Per germline, CDR1 KGHSH and CDR2 LQKENI. CDR3 length: 14 amino acids. CDR3 amino acids: CASSPPTGGGGAFF. CDR3 DNA: TGTGCCAGCTCACCCCCGACAGGGGGCGGAGGAGCTTTCTTT.

The chain employs TRBV27 and TRBJ2-1, with TRBD2 matching over 13 bases. V was clipped by 6 bases and J by 1 base; unmatched bases: 3. This CDR3 is 16 amino acids long. Germline V gene sequence: CDR1 MNHEY, CDR2 SMNVEV (reference sequence). The CDR3: CASRRLAGGSYNEQFF. The CDR3 bases are TGTGCCAGCAGGAGACTAGCGGGAGGATCCTACAATGAGCAGTTCTTC.

The gene calls are TRBV11-2 and TRBJ1-2, with TRBD1 as a possible D gene (5 bases). Deletions cut 2 bases from V and 4 bases from J, with 11 bases between. The CDR3 consists of 14 residues. Germline CDR1 SGHAT, CDR2 FQNNGV. The CDR3 region is CASSLRMGGYGYTF. CDR3 sequence (DNA): TGTGCCAGCAGCTTAAGAATGGGGGGCTATGGCTACACCTTC.

The chain combines TRBV2 with TRBJ1-2; D call uncertain. This CDR3 region has 16 residues. From germline, CDR1 is SNHLY and CDR2 FYNNEI. V was cut by 0 bases and J by 8 bases, with 19 bases left in between. The CDR3 protein is CASSEATSRPRPGYTF. In nucleotides, the CDR3 is TGTGCCAGCAGTGAAGCGACGAGCCGCCCTAGGCCCGGCTACACCTTC.

V gene TRBV7-3 combines with J gene TRBJ1-1; D gene unclear. In germline, CDR1 is SGHTA, CDR2 FQGTGA. Trimming removed 5 bases from V and 1 base from J, with 8 bases in between. The CDR3 is 13 amino acids. In DNA, the CDR3 is TGTGCCAGCAGCCCTGTTCCGAACACTGAAGCTTTCTTT. Its translation: CASSPVPNTEAFF. Using reference TRBV7-3 and TRBJ1-1 for the parts outside the CDR3, the full variable domain is GAGVSQTPSNKVTEKGKYVELRCDPISGHTALYWYRQSLGQGPEFLIYFQGTGAADDSGLPNDRFFAVRPEGSVSTLKIQRTERGDSAVYLCASSPVPNTEAFFGQGTRLTVV.

The rearrangement joins TRBV7-2 to TRBJ2-2, with D tentatively TRBD1 (6 bases). CDR1 and CDR2 from the germline V gene are SGHTA and FQGNSA. This CDR3 has 13 amino acids. With 7 bases removed from V and 6 bases from J, the gap between germline ends came to 12 bases. CDR3 loop: CASNPGAPGELFF. In nucleotides, the CDR3 is TGTGCCAGCAACCCAGGGGCCCCCGGGGAGCTGTTTTTT. The full variable domain, in which reference TRBV7-2 and TRBJ2-2 provide the parts outside the CDR3, is GAGVSQSPSNKVTEKGKDVELRCDPISGHTALYWYRQSLGQGLEFLIYFQGNSAPDKSGLPSDRFSAERTGGSVSTLTIQRTQQEDSAVYLCASNPGAPGELFFGEGSRLTVL.

V gene TRBV20-1 combines with J gene TRBJ2-5, with TRBD1 matching 8 bases. Germline-derived CDR1 and CDR2 are DFQATT and SNEGSKA (reference sequence). The ends lost 5 bases at V and 4 bases at J; junction bases unmatched: 9. The CDR3 is made up of 14 amino acids. The CDR3: CSAGGRGLLETQYF. The CDR3, as DNA: TGCAGTGCTGGTGGCAGGGGGCTCTTAGAGACCCAGTACTTC.

This chain joins TRBV10-3 and TRBJ2-7; perhaps TRBD1 as D (6 bases). CDR1 ENHRY and CDR2 SYGVKD come from the germline V gene. V was cut by 4 bases and J by 4 bases, with 20 bases left in between. The CDR3 covers 16 residues. CDR3 coding DNA: TGTGCCATCAGTGCAGATAACCCGGGACAACCTTACGAGCAGTACTTC. Its translation is CAISADNPGQPYEQYF.

The chain is built from TRBV30 and TRBJ1-1; a possible D gene is TRBD1 (6 bases). The CDR3 length is 13 residues. V was pared by 1 base and J by 6 bases, with 12 bases between. The germline gives CDR1 GTSNPN, CDR2 SVGIG (reference sequence). The CDR3 spells CAWSGHSGAEAFF. The CDR3 nucleotides read TGTGCCTGGAGTGGTCATTCAGGGGCTGAAGCTTTCTTT. Variable domain in full (rest from reference TRBV30 and TRBJ1-1): SQTIHQWPATLVQPVGSPLSLECTVEGTSNPNLYWYRQAAGRGLQLLFYSVGIGQISSEVPQNLSASRPQDRQFILSSKKLLLSDSGFYLCAWSGHSGAEAFFGQGTRLTVV.

V and J are TRBV2 and TRBJ2-5; the D is unclear. The germline V gene has CDR1 SNHLY and CDR2 FYNNEI. V dropped 4 bases and J dropped 4 bases, with 7 bases sitting between them. The CDR3 sequence is 12 residues long. Here the CDR3 DNA reads TGTGCCAGCAGTGGGGCCATAGAGACCCAGTACTTC. Amino acids: CASSGAIETQYF.

This chain joins TRBV19 and TRBJ1-1, with 8 bases matching TRBD1. V lost 5 bases, J lost 6 bases, and 2 bases stayed unmatched. The germline V gene has CDR1 LNHDA and CDR2 SQIVND (reference sequence). This CDR3 contains 12 residues. The CDR3 is CASSPQGAEAFF. The CDR3 DNA sequence: TGTGCCAGTAGTCCACAGGGGGCTGAAGCTTTCTTT.

This clone was recorded only once. The gene calls are TRBV7-3 and TRBJ2-1; D is unresolved. From germline, CDR1 is SGHTA and CDR2 FQGTGA. CDR3 length equals 14 residues. The V and J ends lost 5 bases and 8 bases respectively, with 16 bases between them. CDR3 residues: CASSVHAQAHEQFF. The CDR3 nucleotides are TGTGCCAGCAGCGTTCACGCGCAGGCCCATGAGCAGTTCTTC.

V usage is TRBV5-6 and J usage is TRBJ2-7; 9 nucleotides line up with TRBD1. Unmatched junction bases numbered 9, after V lost 5 bases and J lost 6 bases. Germline CDR1 reads SGHDT; CDR2 reads YYEEEE. This CDR3 spans 14 amino acids. The CDR3 nucleotides read TGTGCCAGCAGTACACCGGGACAGGGCCCCGAGCAGTACTTC. Translating gives CASSTPGQGPEQYF.

The chain has TRBV30 and TRBJ1-4; no reliable D call. The CDR3 loop spans 13 amino acids. The germline CDR1 and CDR2 sequences are GTSNPN and SVGIG (reference sequence). V was clipped by 3 bases and J by 5 bases, with 10 bases between them. CDR3 in DNA: TGTGCCTGGAGCGTAGCGAGGAATGAAAAACTGTTTTTT. Its translation: CAWSVARNEKLFF.

The chain employs TRBV7-8 and TRBJ1-1; TRBD1 matches at 8 bases. The germline V gene has CDR1 SGHVS and CDR2 FQNEAQ. The CDR3 loop spans 14 amino acids. The trim removed 1 base at V and 3 bases at J, leaving 1 base unmatched. The CDR3 bases are TGTGCCAGCAGCTTAGGACAGGGGCACACTGAAGCTTTCTTT. This translates into CASSLGQGHTEAFF.

V gene TRBV18 combines with J gene TRBJ1-3; 7 bases match TRBD1. The CDR3 runs 15 residues. Germline V gene lookup returns CDR1 KGHSH and CDR2 LQKENI. The V and J ends lost 2 bases and 8 bases, in that order; junction bases with no gene match: 9. The CDR3 here is CASSPTGQPGHTIYF. The CDR3 nucleotides are TGTGCCAGCTCACCAACGGGACAGCCAGGTCACACCATATATTTT.

This rearrangement joins TRBV11-2 to TRBJ2-7, with unresolved D. The V gene's germline CDR1 is SGHAT and CDR2 FQNNGV. Trimming took 3 bases from V and 5 from J, leaving 8 bases between them. The CDR3 has 12 residues. The CDR3 nucleotides are TGTGCCAGCAGCTTTAGCATCAACGAGCAGTACTTC. This sequence encodes CASSFSINEQYF. The entire variable domain, with the rest obtained from reference TRBV11-2 and TRBJ2-7, is as follows: EAGVAQSPRYKIIEKRQSVAFWCNPISGHATLYWYQQILGQGPKLLIQFQNNGVVDDSQLPKDRFSAERLKGVDSTLKIQPAKLEDSAVYLCASSFSINEQYFGPGTRLTVT.

This chain connects TRBV6-2 or TRBV6-3 to TRBJ2-2; 16 bases agree with TRBD2. Unmatched junction bases numbered 5, after V lost 5 bases and J lost 8 bases. CDR1 is MNHEY, CDR2 SVGEGT, per germline. The CDR3 runs 16 residues. The CDR3 DNA is TGTGCCAGCAGTCAGGGACTAGCGGGAGGGCCGGGGGAGCTGTTTTTT. Residues: CASSQGLAGGPGELFF.

The chain uses TRBV7-9 and TRBJ1-2; D gene unclear. From germline, CDR1 is SEHNR and CDR2 FQNEAQ (reference sequence). The CDR3 spans 14 residues. V lost 3 bases, J lost 6 bases, and 14 bases lay in between. The CDR3 loop reads CASSFSPPPDGYTF. The CDR3 nucleotides are TGTGCCAGCAGCTTTTCACCGCCACCGGATGGCTACACCTTC.

In DNA, the CDR3 is TGTGCCACCTCCAAGGACAGCACAGATGGCTACACCTTC. This encodes CATSKDSTDGYTF. J is TRBJ1-2 and V is TRBV24-1, with a weak D call TRBD1 (6 bases). The germline CDR1 and CDR2 sequences are KGHDR and SFDVKD. V lost 9 bases, J lost 6 bases, and 16 bases lay in between. This CDR3 spans 13 amino acids.